The sequence of this TCR beta chain was determined in a study of T cell repertoires in ileal Crohn's disease. In regard to this clone: What it binds is unknown.

Time point meaning: neoterminal ileum biopsy at postoperative endoscopy, about 6 months after surgery. Between the trimmed V and J ends, which lost 5 bases and 4 bases, there was a span of 11 bases. Germline V lookup: CDR1 MDHEN, CDR2 SYDVKM. The CDR3 sequence is 13 residues long. TCRB immunosequencing input was roughly 490 nanograms of biopsy DNA per sample. Here immunoSEQ multiplex PCR was the method, and the copy in TCRdb shows in-frame clones only, minus some. The table includes some 10,000 clones, 80% to 90% detected once. Study-wide points: Mucosal expansions were suggested to be mainly CD8 T cells.

The rearrangement uses TRBV28 and TRBJ2-5; no clear D gene. Sequencing used ileal tissue. This receptor was obtained from an adult with Crohn's disease. The CDR3 sequence: CASSGPPRETQYF. CDR3 DNA: TGTGCCAGCAGTGGCCCTCCTAGAGAGACCCAGTACTTC.